These T cell receptor beta chains were read from a single sample in a study of blood T cell repertoires in COVID-19. Libraries were prepared by immunoSEQ multiplex PCR; TCRdb keeps only in-frame clonotypes and omits some of them. The table has some 310,000 clones, about nine tenths seen once. Sequencing was done on a sample of peripheral blood. The origin of the receptors is a woman in her thirties with COVID-19, enrolled during active disease. Each CDR3 is given with its conserved first and last residue. D genes are given only for firm matches. Not every row has a clone size; where given, it reads once, few, many or a size class.

size: NA
D: TRBD1
J: TRBJ1-4
V: TRBV3-1/TRBV3-2
DNA: TGTGCCAGCAGCCAAGGCACAGGGGAGGTTGGTGAAAAACTGTTTTTT
CDR3: CASSQGTGEVGEKLFF

size: NA
D: NA
J: TRBJ2-1
V: TRBV4-1
DNA: TGCGCCAGCGGGAGTGGGCCCTACAATGAGCAGTTCTTC
CDR3: CASGSGPYNEQFF

size: NA
D: TRBD2
J: TRBJ2-1
V: TRBV10-3
DNA: TGTGCCATCAGTGAGGATGGCGGGAGGGTCGGCGATGAGCAGTTCTTC
CDR3: CAISEDGGRVGDEQFF

size: NA
D: NA
J: TRBJ2-7
V: TRBV3-1/TRBV3-2
DNA: TGTGCCAGCAGCCCTGGACATAGCATCTACGAGCAGTACTTC
CDR3: CASSPGHSIYEQYF

size: NA
D: TRBD2
J: TRBJ2-1
V: TRBV3-1/TRBV3-2
DNA: TGTGCCAGCAGTATAGCGGGAATAAACAATGAGCAGTTCTTC
CDR3: CASSIAGINNEQFF

size: NA
D: TRBD1
J: TRBJ1-2
V: TRBV25-1
DNA: TGTGCCAGCAGTTACACCGGGACAGGGCCGACTGGCTACACCTTC
CDR3: CASSYTGTGPTGYTF

size: NA
D: NA
J: TRBJ1-5
V: TRBV9
DNA: TGTGCCACCCCAGGGGCTCAGCCCCAGCATTTT
CDR3: CATPGAQPQHF

size: once
D: NA
J: TRBJ1-2
V: TRBV6-5
DNA: TGTGCCAGCAGTTATGGGCCGAACTATGGCTACACCTTC
CDR3: CASSYGPNYGYTF

size: NA
D: TRBD1
J: TRBJ2-7
V: TRBV3-1/TRBV3-2
DNA: TGTGCCAGCGGCGTACCGGGACAGGGATACGAGCAGTACTTC
CDR3: CASGVPGQGYEQYF

size: once
D: TRBD1
J: TRBJ1-2
V: TRBV27
DNA: TGTGCCAGCAGCGCCTGGGGACAGGGGAACTATGGCTACACCTTC
CDR3: CASSAWGQGNYGYTF

size: NA
D: TRBD1
J: TRBJ1-4
V: TRBV6-6
DNA: TGTGCCAGCAGTTACCGGACAGGAAATAATGAAAAACTGTTTTTT
CDR3: CASSYRTGNNEKLFF

size: NA
D: TRBD2
J: TRBJ2-1
V: TRBV27
DNA: TGTGCCAGCAGCGGGGGGGAGCGGGGCTCCTACAATGAGCAGTTCTTC
CDR3: CASSGGERGSYNEQFF

size: NA
D: TRBD2
J: TRBJ2-7
V: TRBV11-2
DNA: TGTGCCAGCAGCTCGATTATGGGGACTAGCGGGATACGCTACGAGCAGTACTTC
CDR3: CASSSIMGTSGIRYEQYF

size: few
D: NA
J: TRBJ1-5
V: TRBV18
DNA: TGTGCCAGCTCACCAATTGGGGGAGGGAATCAGCCCCAGCATTTT
CDR3: CASSPIGGGNQPQHF

size: NA
D: TRBD2
J: TRBJ2-7
V: TRBV12-5
DNA: TGTGCTAGTGGTTTGGTAGGCCACATCAGGGGACTAGCGGTCTACGAGCAGTACTTC
CDR3: CASGLVGHIRGLAVYEQYF

size: NA
D: TRBD1
J: TRBJ1-1
V: TRBV3-1/TRBV3-2
DNA: TGTGCCAGCAGCCAAGGACAGGGGTCGGGCACTGAAGCTTTCTTT
CDR3: CASSQGQGSGTEAFF

size: NA
D: NA
J: TRBJ1-4
V: TRBV5-4
DNA: TGTGCCAGCAGCTCGGGGAGGGAAAAACTGTTTTTT
CDR3: CASSSGREKLFF

size: once
D: NA
J: TRBJ1-5
V: TRBV28
DNA: TGTGCCAGCAGTTTTAACTTTTCTACAGCCAATCAGCCCCAGCATTTT
CDR3: CASSFNFSTANQPQHF

size: few
D: NA
J: TRBJ1-5
V: TRBV7-9
DNA: TGTGCCAGCAGCTCTCTAGGATCACAGCCCCAGCATTTT
CDR3: CASSSLGSQPQHF

size: NA
D: TRBD1
J: TRBJ1-2
V: TRBV19
DNA: TGTGCCAGTAACCCAAAGCAAACAGGGGCTAACTATGGCTACACCTTC
CDR3: CASNPKQTGANYGYTF

size: NA
D: TRBD2
J: TRBJ2-2
V: TRBV4-2
DNA: TGTGCCAGCAGCCCAACCCGACTAGCGGGAGCAATCGACACCGGGGAGCTGTTTTTT
CDR3: CASSPTRLAGAIDTGELFF

size: NA
D: NA
J: TRBJ2-7
V: TRBV21-1
DNA: TGTGCCAGCAGCATCCCCTATTCCTACGAGCAGTACTTC
CDR3: CASSIPYSYEQYF

size: NA
D: NA
J: TRBJ1-5
V: TRBV27
DNA: TGTGCCAGCAGTCCGGGGAATGCCAATCAGCCCCAGCATTTT
CDR3: CASSPGNANQPQHF

size: NA
D: TRBD2
J: TRBJ2-7
V: TRBV29-1
DNA: TGCAGCGTTGAAAGGGGAGGGCCCTCCTACGAGCAGTACTTC
CDR3: CSVERGGPSYEQYF

size: once
D: NA
J: TRBJ1-1
V: TRBV7-9
DNA: TGTGCCAGCAGCTTTCAGGCGAACACTGAAGCTTTCTTT
CDR3: CASSFQANTEAFF

size: NA
D: NA
J: TRBJ1-5
V: TRBV3-1/TRBV3-2
DNA: TGTGCCAGCAGCCACTCCGGGATTCTAGGGTCCCAGCATTTT
CDR3: CASSHSGILGSQHF

size: NA
D: TRBD1
J: TRBJ2-7
V: TRBV5-8
DNA: TGTGCCAGCAGGGGGTACGGACAGGGAGGAGAGCAGTACTTC
CDR3: CASRGYGQGGEQYF

size: NA
D: TRBD1
J: TRBJ1-2
V: TRBV16
DNA: TGTGCCAGCAGCCAATCTGGGACAGGGGGATATGGCTACACCTTC
CDR3: CASSQSGTGGYGYTF

size: NA
D: TRBD1
J: TRBJ2-7
V: TRBV27
DNA: TGTGCCAGCAGTCCCGGACAGGCCTACGAGCAGTACTTC
CDR3: CASSPGQAYEQYF

size: NA
D: NA
J: TRBJ2-7
V: TRBV27
DNA: TGTGCCAGCAGTTTAGAGCGATCTAGCTCCTACGAGCAGTACTTC
CDR3: CASSLERSSSYEQYF

size: NA
D: TRBD1
J: TRBJ2-5
V: TRBV27
DNA: TGTGCCAGCAGTTCAACCGGGACAGGGGGCGGAGAGACCCAGTACTTC
CDR3: CASSSTGTGGGETQYF

size: once
D: TRBD1
J: TRBJ2-5
V: TRBV28
DNA: TGTGCCAGCAGTCCACAGGGGGCTGAGGAGACCCAGTACTTC
CDR3: CASSPQGAEETQYF

size: NA
D: TRBD2
J: TRBJ2-1
V: TRBV7-8
DNA: TGTGCCAGCAGCTCGGGACTAAGCTCCTACAATGAGCAGTTCTTC
CDR3: CASSSGLSSYNEQFF

size: NA
D: NA
J: TRBJ2-3
V: TRBV28
DNA: TGTGCCAGCAGTTCAGGGGGACTAGGGGGCACAGATACGCAGTATTTT
CDR3: CASSSGGLGGTDTQYF

size: NA
D: NA
J: TRBJ1-2
V: TRBV20-1
DNA: TGCAGTGCTAGATTCGGTGGTGGCTACACCTTC
CDR3: CSARFGGGYTF

size: NA
D: NA
J: TRBJ2-7
V: TRBV29-1
DNA: TGCAGCGTAGTGGACACCGAGCAGTACTTC
CDR3: CSVVDTEQYF

size: once
D: NA
J: TRBJ2-7
V: TRBV7-8
DNA: TGTGCCAGCAGCTCAGGGGCCCCGGTGCAGTACTTC
CDR3: CASSSGAPVQYF

size: NA
D: TRBD1
J: TRBJ2-2
V: TRBV10-1
DNA: TGCGCCAGCAGTAGACAGGGTGGCACCGGGGAGCTGTTTTTT
CDR3: CASSRQGGTGELFF

size: NA
D: NA
J: TRBJ1-2
V: TRBV6-5
DNA: TGTGCCAGCAGTTACTCGACCCCGACAGAGAACTATGGCTACACCTTC
CDR3: CASSYSTPTENYGYTF

size: NA
D: NA
J: TRBJ2-6
V: TRBV29-1
DNA: TGCAGCGTAACAGCATCTGGGGCCAACGTCCTGACTTTC
CDR3: CSVTASGANVLTF

size: NA
D: NA
J: TRBJ1-4
V: TRBV6-1
DNA: TGTGCCAGCAGTGAGAGGACAATTGCAACTAATGAAAAACTGTTTTTT
CDR3: CASSERTIATNEKLFF

size: NA
D: TRBD1
J: TRBJ2-7
V: TRBV11-3
DNA: TGTGCCAGCAGCTTAGGGACAGGGGGGGAGCAGTACTTC
CDR3: CASSLGTGGEQYF

size: NA
D: NA
J: TRBJ2-1
V: TRBV19
DNA: TGTGCCAGTAGTACGGGACACCGCCCAGTCTTC
CDR3: CASSTGHRPVF

size: NA
D: TRBD1
J: TRBJ2-7
V: TRBV5-1
DNA: TGCGCCAGCAGCTGGACAGGGGACTACGAGCAGTACTTC
CDR3: CASSWTGDYEQYF

size: few
D: TRBD1
J: TRBJ1-2
V: TRBV10-3
DNA: TGTGCCAGTACAGGGGGGACCTATGGCTACACCTTC
CDR3: CASTGGTYGYTF

size: NA
D: NA
J: TRBJ1-6
V: TRBV28
DNA: TGTGCCAGCAGCCCTGCGGGGGGCGCGAGTAATTCACCCCTCCACTTT
CDR3: CASSPAGGASNSPLHF

size: NA
D: NA
J: TRBJ2-6
V: TRBV5-1
DNA: TGCGCCAGCAAATCGGCCTTAGACAGCTTCTCTGGGGCCAACGTCCTGACTTTC
CDR3: CASKSALDSFSGANVLTF

size: NA
D: NA
J: TRBJ2-1
V: TRBV7-9
DNA: TGTGCCAGCAGCTTCGGGGACAATGAGCAGTTCTTC
CDR3: CASSFGDNEQFF

size: NA
D: NA
J: TRBJ2-1
V: TRBV25-1
DNA: TGTGCCAGCAGTGAATCCGGAGGGAGGGAGCAGTTCTTC
CDR3: CASSESGGREQFF

size: NA
D: TRBD1
J: TRBJ2-3
V: TRBV7-9
DNA: TGTGCCAGCAGCCCTACGGACAGGGGGGGGACAGATACGCAGTATTTT
CDR3: CASSPTDRGGTDTQYF